What follows are 11 T cell receptor beta chains derived from one specimen sequenced in a study of blood T cell repertoires in COVID-19. Sequenced by immunoSEQ multiplex PCR; TCRdb stores in-frame clones only, minus some. Among about 140,000 clones listed, 75% to 85% were seen once. The specimen sequenced was peripheral blood. All receptors come from a man in his sixties with acute or convalescent COVID-19.

The V call is TRBV28, the J call TRBJ1-4; D not certain. Germline V gives CDR1 MDHEN, CDR2 SYDVKM. The ends were cut back, 5 bases at V and 5 bases at J, with 12 bases in the middle. The CDR3 runs 14 residues. The CDR3 reads CASSAPPRNEKLFF. As DNA, the CDR3 is TGTGCCAGCAGTGCTCCCCCTAGAAATGAAAAACTGTTTTTT.

The V gene is TRBV5-6, the J gene TRBJ2-2; 8 nucleotides match TRBD2. Germline CDR1 reads SGHDT; CDR2 reads YYEEEE. Losses at the gene ends were 4 bases for V and 7 bases for J; bases not matched to a gene: 9. The CDR3 contains 15 residues. This chain's CDR3 is CASSRGLAVLGELFF. As DNA, the CDR3 is TGTGCCAGCAGCCGTGGACTAGCTGTCCTCGGGGAGCTGTTTTTT.

This chain uses TRBV15 with TRBJ2-1; 10 bases align to TRBD2. Germline V gene lookup returns CDR1 LNHNV and CDR2 YYDKDF (reference sequence). V was clipped by 0 bases and J by 0 bases; unmatched bases: 8. The CDR3 is 19 amino acids. This CDR3 reads CATSRDVRASGSSYNEQFF. The CDR3 coding sequence is TGTGCCACCAGCAGAGATGTCCGGGCTAGCGGGAGCTCCTACAATGAGCAGTTCTTC.

The rearrangement links TRBV12-3 or TRBV12-4 to TRBJ1-2; a weak D match, TRBD1 (5 bases). Between the trimmed V and J ends, which lost 6 bases and 7 bases, there was a span of 15 bases. The CDR3 is 13 residues long. CDR3 coding DNA: TGTGCCAGCAGCTTGGGCAGGGCCGGTGGCTACACCTTC. Its protein product is CASSLGRAGGYTF.

The chain joins TRBV3-1 (or the pseudogene TRBV3-2) to TRBJ2-7; 7 positions agree with TRBD1. The junction had 8 bases not matched to a gene; V was cut back by 4 bases and J by 2 bases. Germline values: CDR1 LGHDT, CDR2 YNNKEL (reference sequence). The CDR3 is made up of 15 amino acids. The CDR3 here is CASSPRAGGTYEQYF. The CDR3 nucleotides are TGTGCCAGCAGCCCCCGGGCAGGGGGTACCTACGAGCAGTACTTC.

This clone was observed a single time. This chain joins TRBV29-1 and TRBJ2-3; possible D gene TRBD2, 6 bases. Trimming left V 5 bases short and J 4 bases short, with 22 bases between. CDR1 and CDR2 (germline): SQVTM, ANQGSEA. The CDR3 has 16 amino acids. The CDR3 DNA sequence: TGCAGCGTTCAAAGATCTGGGACGGGGACTGCAGATACGCAGTATTTT. Translating it yields CSVQRSGTGTADTQYF.

The sample holds a few counts of this clone. CDR3 sequence: CASSATGGAKNIQYF. The CDR3 DNA reads as TGTGCCAGCAGTGCGACAGGGGGAGCCAAAAACATTCAGTACTTC. The chain recombines TRBV27 with TRBJ2-4; 9 bases fit TRBD1. Germline V gene lookup returns CDR1 MNHEY and CDR2 SMNVEV (reference sequence). This CDR3 spans 15 amino acids. The junction had 2 bases not matched to a gene; V was cut back by 5 bases and J by 0 bases.

This chain uses TRBV5-1 with TRBJ1-2; 9 bases match TRBD1. Germline V gives CDR1 SGHRS, CDR2 YFSETQ. V lost 3 bases to trimming and J lost 7 bases; unmatched junction nucleotides: 4. There are 13 residues in the CDR3. CDR3 region: CASSSTGGAGYTF. Here the CDR3 DNA reads TGCGCCAGCAGCTCTACAGGGGGCGCTGGCTACACCTTC.

The chain joins TRBV28 to TRBJ1-1; TRBD1 is a possible D gene (6 bases). Deletions cut 6 bases from V and 0 bases from J, with 14 bases between. This CDR3 contains 15 residues. The germline V gene has CDR1 MDHEN and CDR2 SYDVKM. The CDR3 DNA is TGTGCCAGCAGGGAGGCGACAGGAATGAACACTGAAGCTTTCTTT. This translates into CASREATGMNTEAFF.

V and J are TRBV5-1 and TRBJ2-5; D is perhaps TRBD2 (7 bases). This CDR3 has 13 residues. Per the germline V gene, CDR1 is SGHRS and CDR2 is YFSETQ. Trimming cost V 7 bases and J 4 bases, with 14 bases left between them. This CDR3 reads CASFEGGGETQYF. The CDR3 DNA reads TGCGCCAGCTTCGAGGGAGGGGGAGAGACCCAGTACTTC.

The chain combines TRBV6-5 with TRBJ2-5; maybe TRBD1 (5 bases). Looked up from germline, CDR1 is MNHEY and CDR2 is SVGAGI. The CDR3 is made up of 13 amino acids. Trimming left V 2 bases short and J 5 bases short, with 9 bases between. CDR3 in amino acids: CASSYGARETQYF. CDR3 sequence (DNA): TGTGCCAGCAGTTACGGGGCACGGGAGACCCAGTACTTC.